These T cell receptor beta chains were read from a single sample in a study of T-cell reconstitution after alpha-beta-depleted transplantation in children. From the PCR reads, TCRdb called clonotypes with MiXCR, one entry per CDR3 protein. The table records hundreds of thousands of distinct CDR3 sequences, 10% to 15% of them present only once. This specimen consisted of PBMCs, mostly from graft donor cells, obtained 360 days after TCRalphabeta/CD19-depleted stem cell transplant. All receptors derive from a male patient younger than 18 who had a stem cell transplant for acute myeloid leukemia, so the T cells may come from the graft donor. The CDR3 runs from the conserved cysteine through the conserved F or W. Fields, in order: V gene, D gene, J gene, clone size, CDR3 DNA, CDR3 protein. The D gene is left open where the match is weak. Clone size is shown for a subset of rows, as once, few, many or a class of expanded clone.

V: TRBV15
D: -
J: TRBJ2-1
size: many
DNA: TGTGCCACCAGCAGAGGGGGCGGTTCGACCTACAATGAGCAGTTCTTC
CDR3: CATSRGGGSTYNEQFF

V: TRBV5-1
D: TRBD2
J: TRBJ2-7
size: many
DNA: TGCGCCAGCAGCTGGACTAGCCCCTCCTACGAGCAGTACTTC
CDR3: CASSWTSPSYEQYF

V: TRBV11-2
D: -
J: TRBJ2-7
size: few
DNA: TGTGCCAGCAGCACCCGGACTCTCCCCGACGAGCAGTACTTC
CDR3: CASSTRTLPDEQYF

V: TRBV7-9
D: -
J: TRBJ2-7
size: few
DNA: TGTGCCAGCAGCCTAGGGACCGGGGGCCTCTACGAGCAGTACTTC
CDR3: CASSLGTGGLYEQYF

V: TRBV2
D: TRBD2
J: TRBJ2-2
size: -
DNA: TGTGCCAGCAGTGGTCCTAGCGGAGCGGCGAACACCGGGGAGCTGTTTTTT
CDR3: CASSGPSGAANTGELFF

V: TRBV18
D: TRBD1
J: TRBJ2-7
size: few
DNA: TGTGCCAGCTCACCAGGGACAGGGTCGGACGAGCAGTACTTC
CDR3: CASSPGTGSDEQYF

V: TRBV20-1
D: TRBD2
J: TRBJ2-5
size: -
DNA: TGCAGTACTAATGGACTAGCGGGAGTCTTAGGAGGGACCCAGTACTTC
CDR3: CSTNGLAGVLGGTQYF

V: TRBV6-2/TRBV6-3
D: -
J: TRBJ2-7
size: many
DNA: TGTGCCAGCAGTCGGACAGCCGCATACGAGCAGTACTTC
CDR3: CASSRTAAYEQYF

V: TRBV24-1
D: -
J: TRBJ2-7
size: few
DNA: TGTGCCATTGGAGGGAGGAGCTCCTACGAGCAGTACTTC
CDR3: CAIGGRSSYEQYF

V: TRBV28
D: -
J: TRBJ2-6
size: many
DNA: TGTGCCAGCAGTTCCTTACCCGAGGGGCGGTCTGGGGCCAACGTCCTGACTTTC
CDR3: CASSSLPEGRSGANVLTF

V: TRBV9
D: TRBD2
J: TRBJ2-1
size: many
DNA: TGTGCCAGCAGCGTCATAGCGGGAGACAATGAGCAGTTCTTC
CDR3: CASSVIAGDNEQFF